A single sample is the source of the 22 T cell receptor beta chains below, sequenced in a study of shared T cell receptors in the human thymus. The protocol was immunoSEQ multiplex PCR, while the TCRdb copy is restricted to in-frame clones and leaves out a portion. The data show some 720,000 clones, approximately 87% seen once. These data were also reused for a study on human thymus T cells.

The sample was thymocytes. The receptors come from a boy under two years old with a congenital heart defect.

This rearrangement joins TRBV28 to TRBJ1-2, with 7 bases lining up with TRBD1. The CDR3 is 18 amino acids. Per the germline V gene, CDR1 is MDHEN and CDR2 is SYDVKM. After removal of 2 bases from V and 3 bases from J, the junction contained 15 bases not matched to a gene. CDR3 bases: TGTGCCAGCAGTTTAGGAGTGACAGGGCCGGGTGGGGACTATGGCTACACCTTC. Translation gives CASSLGVTGPGGDYGYTF.

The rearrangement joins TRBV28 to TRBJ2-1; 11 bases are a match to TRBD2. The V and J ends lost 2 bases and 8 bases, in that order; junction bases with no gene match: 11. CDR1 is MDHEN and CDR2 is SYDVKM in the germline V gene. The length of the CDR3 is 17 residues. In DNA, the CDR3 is TGTGCCAGCAGTTTAAGGCTTCTAGCGGGAGGTGGGGATGAGCAGTTCTTC. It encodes CASSLRLLAGGGDEQFF.

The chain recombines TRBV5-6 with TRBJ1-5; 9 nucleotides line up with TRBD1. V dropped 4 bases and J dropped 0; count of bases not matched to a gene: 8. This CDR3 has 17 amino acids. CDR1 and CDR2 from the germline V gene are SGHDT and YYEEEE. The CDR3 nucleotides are TGTGCCAGCAGCGGTCCGGGACAGGGCCTTAGCAATCAGCCCCAGCATTTT. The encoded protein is CASSGPGQGLSNQPQHF.

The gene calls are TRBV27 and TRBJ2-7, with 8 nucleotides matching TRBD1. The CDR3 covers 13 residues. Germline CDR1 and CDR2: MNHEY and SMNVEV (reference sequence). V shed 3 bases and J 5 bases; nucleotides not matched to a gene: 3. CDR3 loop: CASSLDRAHEQYF. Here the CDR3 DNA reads TGTGCCAGCAGTTTGGACAGGGCCCACGAGCAGTACTTC.

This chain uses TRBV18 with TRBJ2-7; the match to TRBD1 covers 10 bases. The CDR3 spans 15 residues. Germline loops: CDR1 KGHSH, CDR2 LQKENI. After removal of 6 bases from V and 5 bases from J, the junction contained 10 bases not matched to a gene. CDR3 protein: CASSQPGQGTNEQYF. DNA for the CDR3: TGTGCCAGCTCGCAACCGGGACAGGGGACTAACGAGCAGTACTTC.

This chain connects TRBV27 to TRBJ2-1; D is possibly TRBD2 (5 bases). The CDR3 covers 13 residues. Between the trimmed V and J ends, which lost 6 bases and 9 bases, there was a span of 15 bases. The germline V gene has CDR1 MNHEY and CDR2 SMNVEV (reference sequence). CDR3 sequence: CASRLLPRGEQFF. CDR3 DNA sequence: TGTGCCAGCAGACTTCTGCCCCGGGGTGAGCAGTTCTTC.

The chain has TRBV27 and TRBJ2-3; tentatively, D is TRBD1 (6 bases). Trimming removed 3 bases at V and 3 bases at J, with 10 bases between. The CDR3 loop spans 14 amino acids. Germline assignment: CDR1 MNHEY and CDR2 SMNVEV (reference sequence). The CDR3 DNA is TGTGCCAGCAGTTTTCAGGGGAAGACAGATACGCAGTATTTT. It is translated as CASSFQGKTDTQYF.

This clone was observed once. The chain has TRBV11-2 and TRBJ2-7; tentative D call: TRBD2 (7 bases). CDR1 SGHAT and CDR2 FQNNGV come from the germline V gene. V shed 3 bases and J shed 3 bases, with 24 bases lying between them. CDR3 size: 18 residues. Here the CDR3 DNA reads TGTGCCAGCAGCTTCAATCCATCAGAGTCAGGGGAGGGCTACGAGCAGTACTTC. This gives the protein CASSFNPSESGEGYEQYF.

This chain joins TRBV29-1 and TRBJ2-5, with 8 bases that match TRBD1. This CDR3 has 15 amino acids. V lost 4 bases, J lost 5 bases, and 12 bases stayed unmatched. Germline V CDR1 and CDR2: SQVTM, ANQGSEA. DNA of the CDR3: TGCAGCGTTGTTCAGGGGGCGCCGGCTCTGGAGACCCAGTACTTC. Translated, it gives CSVVQGAPALETQYF.

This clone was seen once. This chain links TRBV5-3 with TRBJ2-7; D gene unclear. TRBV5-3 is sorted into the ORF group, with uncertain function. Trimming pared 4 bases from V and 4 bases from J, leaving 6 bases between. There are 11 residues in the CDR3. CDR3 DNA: TGTGCCAGAAGCCCGACTTACGAGCAGTACTTC. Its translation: CARSPTYEQYF.

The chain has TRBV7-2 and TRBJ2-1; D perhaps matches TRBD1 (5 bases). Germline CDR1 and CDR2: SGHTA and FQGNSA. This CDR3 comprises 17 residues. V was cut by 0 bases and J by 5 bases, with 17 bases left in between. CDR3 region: CASSLALRWQGDNEQFF. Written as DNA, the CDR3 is TGTGCCAGCAGCTTAGCGCTACGATGGCAAGGGGACAATGAGCAGTTCTTC. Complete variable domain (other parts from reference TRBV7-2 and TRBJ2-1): GAGVSQSPSNKVTEKGKDVELRCDPISGHTALYWYRQSLGQGLEFLIYFQGNSAPDKSGLPSDRFSAERTGGSVSTLTIQRTQQEDSAVYLCASSLALRWQGDNEQFFGPGTRLTVL.

The CDR3: CASVGGRRNYGYTF. The CDR3 DNA reads TGTGCCAGCGTGGGGGGTAGAAGAAACTATGGCTACACCTTC. This chain connects TRBV5-4 to TRBJ1-2, with D perhaps matching TRBD1 (5 bases). Germline V gene lookup returns CDR1 SGHNT and CDR2 YYREEE (reference sequence). The CDR3 consists of 14 residues. V was clipped by 7 bases and J by 2 bases, with 15 bases between them.

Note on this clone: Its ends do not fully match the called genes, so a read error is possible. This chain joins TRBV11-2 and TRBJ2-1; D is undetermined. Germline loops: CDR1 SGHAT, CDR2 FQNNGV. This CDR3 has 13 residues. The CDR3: CASSLDRNYPLLF. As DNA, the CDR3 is TGTGCCAGCAGCTTAGATCGGAACTATCCATTACTCTTC. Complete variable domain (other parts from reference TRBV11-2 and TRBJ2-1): EAGVAQSPRYKIIEKRQSVAFWCNPISGHATLYWYQQILGQGPKLLIQFQNNGVVDDSQLPKDRFSAERLKGVDSTLKIQPAKLEDSAVYLCASSLDRNYPLLFGPGTRLTVL.

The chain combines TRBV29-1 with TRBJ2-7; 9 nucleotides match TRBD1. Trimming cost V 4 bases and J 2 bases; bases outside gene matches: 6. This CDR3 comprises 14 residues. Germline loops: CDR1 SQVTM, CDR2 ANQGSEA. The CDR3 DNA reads TGCAGCGTTGGACGACAGGGGGGAGCCTACGAGCAGTACTTC. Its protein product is CSVGRQGGAYEQYF.

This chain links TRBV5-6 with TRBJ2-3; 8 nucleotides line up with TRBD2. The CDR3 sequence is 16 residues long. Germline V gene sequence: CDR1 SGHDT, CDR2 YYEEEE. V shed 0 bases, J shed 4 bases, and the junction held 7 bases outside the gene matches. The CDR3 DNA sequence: TGTGCCAGCAGCTTGGGGAGCGGGAGAATCCCAGATACGCAGTATTTT. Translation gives CASSLGSGRIPDTQYF. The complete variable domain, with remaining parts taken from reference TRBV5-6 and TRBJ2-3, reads DAGVTQSPTHLIKTRGQQVTLRCSPKSGHDTVSWYQQALGQGPQFIFQYYEEEERQRGNFPDRFSGHQFPNYSSELNVNALLLGDSALYLCASSLGSGRIPDTQYFGPGTRLTVL.

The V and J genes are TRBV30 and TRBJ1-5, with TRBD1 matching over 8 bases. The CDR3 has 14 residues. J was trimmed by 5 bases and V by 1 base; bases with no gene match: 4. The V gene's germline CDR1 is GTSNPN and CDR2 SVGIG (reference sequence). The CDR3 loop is CAWSGDRWDQPQHF. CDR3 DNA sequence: TGTGCCTGGAGTGGGGACAGGTGGGATCAGCCCCAGCATTTT.

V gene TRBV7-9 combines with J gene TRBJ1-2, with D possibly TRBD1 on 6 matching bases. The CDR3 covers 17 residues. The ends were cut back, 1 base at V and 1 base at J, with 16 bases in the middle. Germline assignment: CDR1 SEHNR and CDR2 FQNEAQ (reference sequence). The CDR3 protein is CASSLDPSQGRNYGYTF. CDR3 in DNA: TGTGCCAGCAGCTTAGACCCGAGTCAGGGGCGTAACTATGGCTACACCTTC.

The CDR3 protein is CASSQDPGRRRIGETQYF. CDR3 bases: TGCGCCAGCAGCCAAGACCCCGGAAGGAGGCGGATTGGAGAGACCCAGTACTTC. The chain couples TRBV4-3 to TRBJ2-5, with D perhaps TRBD2 (5 bases). V was shortened by 0 bases and J by 4 bases, with 21 bases between the two germline ends. In germline, CDR1 is LGHNA, CDR2 YSLEER. There are 18 residues in the CDR3.

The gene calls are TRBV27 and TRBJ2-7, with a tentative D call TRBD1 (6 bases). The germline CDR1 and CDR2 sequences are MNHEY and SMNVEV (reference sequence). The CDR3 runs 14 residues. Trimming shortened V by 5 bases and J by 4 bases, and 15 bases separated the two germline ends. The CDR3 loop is CASSIGGVRYEQYF. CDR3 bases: TGTGCCAGCAGTATAGGGGGAGTCAGGTACGAGCAGTACTTC.

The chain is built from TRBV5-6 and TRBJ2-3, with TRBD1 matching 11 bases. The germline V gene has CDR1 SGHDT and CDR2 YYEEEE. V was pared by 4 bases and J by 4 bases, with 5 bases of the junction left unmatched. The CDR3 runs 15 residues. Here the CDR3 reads CASSGTGGWADTQYF. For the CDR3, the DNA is TGTGCCAGCAGCGGGACAGGGGGATGGGCAGATACGCAGTATTTT.

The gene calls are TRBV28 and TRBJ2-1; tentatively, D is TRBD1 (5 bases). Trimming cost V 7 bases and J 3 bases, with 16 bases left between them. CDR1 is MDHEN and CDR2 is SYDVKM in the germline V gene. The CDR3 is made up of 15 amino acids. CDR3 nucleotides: TGTGCCAGCACCCCAAAATCAGGGATCTACAATGAGCAGTTCTTC. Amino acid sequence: CASTPKSGIYNEQFF.

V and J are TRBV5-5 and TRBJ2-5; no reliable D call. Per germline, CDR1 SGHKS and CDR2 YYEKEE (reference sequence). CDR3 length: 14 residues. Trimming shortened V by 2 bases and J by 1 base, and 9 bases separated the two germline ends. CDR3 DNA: TGTGCCAGCAGCTTCCAGGCGTTCCAAGAGACCCAGTACTTC. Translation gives CASSFQAFQETQYF.